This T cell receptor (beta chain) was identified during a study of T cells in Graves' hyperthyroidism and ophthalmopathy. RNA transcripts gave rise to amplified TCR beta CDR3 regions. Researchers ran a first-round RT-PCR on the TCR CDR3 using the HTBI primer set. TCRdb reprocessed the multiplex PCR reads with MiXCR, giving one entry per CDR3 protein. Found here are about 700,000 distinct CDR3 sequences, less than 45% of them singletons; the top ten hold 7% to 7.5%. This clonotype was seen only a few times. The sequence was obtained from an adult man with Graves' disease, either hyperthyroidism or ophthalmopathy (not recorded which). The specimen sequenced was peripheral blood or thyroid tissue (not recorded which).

The CDR3 spells CASALEGGYTEAFF. Here the CDR3 DNA reads TGTGCCAGCGCTTTGGAGGGTGGGTACACTGAAGCTTTCTTT. The rearrangement uses TRBV2 and TRBJ1-1; D unresolved. The V and J ends lost 8 bases and 3 bases respectively, with 16 bases between them. The CDR3 is 14 residues long. Germline CDR1 reads SNHLY; CDR2 reads FYNNEI.